One and the same sample provided the 31 T cell receptor beta chains below, sequenced in a study of cytomegalovirus exposure and HLA in healthy donors. Primers included in the PCR were 60 Vbeta and 13 Jbeta primers. Method: immunoSEQ multiplex PCR; TCRdb's copy keeps in-frame clones and lacks some. The table includes some 180,000 clones, roughly 87% detected once. The sequenced sample consisted of PBMCs. Every receptor here comes from a girl under three years old in good health and CMV-seronegative.

The chain is built from TRBV7-8 and TRBJ2-7; 7 bases fit TRBD1. Losses at the gene ends were 1 base for V and 7 bases for J; bases not matched to a gene: 4. Looked up from germline, CDR1 is SGHVS and CDR2 is FQNEAQ. The length of the CDR3 is 13 residues. This CDR3 reads CASSLVTGSEQYF. Here the CDR3 DNA reads TGTGCCAGCAGCTTAGTGACAGGGTCTGAGCAGTACTTC.

The CDR3 loop is CATSNHDRGQPQHF. The CDR3 DNA reads TGTGCCACCAGCAATCACGACAGGGGGCAGCCCCAGCATTTT. V gene TRBV15 combines with J gene TRBJ1-5, with 9 nucleotides matching TRBD1. J gave up 7 bases and V 4 bases, and 5 bases lay outside the gene matches. Germline V gene data show CDR1 as LNHNV and CDR2 as YYDKDF (reference sequence). There are 14 residues in the CDR3.

V is TRBV7-9 and J is TRBJ1-1, with 7 bases matching TRBD1. The CDR3 has 14 residues. The germline gives CDR1 SEHNR, CDR2 FQNEAQ (reference sequence). Unmatched junction bases numbered 6, after V lost 4 bases and J lost 4 bases. CDR3 in amino acids: CASSSPTGITEAFF. The CDR3 DNA follows: TGTGCCAGCAGCTCACCGACAGGGATCACTGAAGCTTTCTTT.

CDR3 protein: CASSLAGREQFF. DNA for the CDR3: TGTGCCAGCAGCTTAGCGGGCCGGGAGCAGTTCTTC. The chain recombines TRBV7-2 with TRBJ2-1; D unclear. V lost 0 bases and J lost 10, with 7 bases in between. Per germline, CDR1 SGHTA and CDR2 FQGNSA. The CDR3 runs to 12 residues.

The CDR3 DNA sequence: TGTGCCAGCCGGGTTGGACAGAAAGCTTTCTTT. Protein: CASRVGQKAFF. The gene calls are TRBV6-5 and TRBJ1-1, with a weak D call TRBD1 (6 bases). Trimming pared 8 bases from V and 9 bases from J, leaving 13 bases between. The CDR3 totals 11 residues. CDR1 MNHEY and CDR2 SVGAGI come from the germline V gene.

The chain combines TRBV7-8 with TRBJ1-5; perhaps TRBD1 as D (5 bases). The germline V gene has CDR1 SGHVS and CDR2 FQNEAQ. The CDR3 spans 14 residues. Trimming took 5 bases from V and 8 from J, leaving 16 bases between them. The CDR3 here is CASSPLGRGKPQHF. CDR3 coding DNA: TGTGCCAGCAGCCCCTTGGGACGCGGGAAGCCCCAGCATTTT.

The rearrangement uses TRBV6-6 and TRBJ1-5; tentative D call: TRBD1 (5 bases). From germline, CDR1 is MNHNY and CDR2 SVGAGI (reference sequence). V lost 2 bases to trimming and J lost 9 bases, with 14 bases between them. The CDR3 is 14 amino acids. As DNA, the CDR3 is TGTGCCAGCAGTTACCCGACAGAGGTTTGGCCCCAGCATTTT. The encoded protein is CASSYPTEVWPQHF.

This clone was counted only a few times. V and J are TRBV5-5 and TRBJ1-1, with D possibly being TRBD1 (5 bases). The V end lost 4 bases, the J end lost 6 bases, and 10 bases lay between the germline ends. There are 12 residues in the CDR3. Germline V CDR1 and CDR2: SGHKS, YYEKEE (reference sequence). In DNA, the CDR3 is TGTGCCAGCAGCCCGGACATCGCTGAAGCTTTCTTT. Translation gives CASSPDIAEAFF.

CDR3 nucleotides: TGCAGTGCTAGTCTACGGGATGAGCAGTTCTTC. Translating it yields CSASLRDEQFF. This chain joins TRBV20-1 and TRBJ2-1; D is ambiguous. Germline CDR1 DFQATT, CDR2 SNEGSKA (reference sequence). The ends were cut back, 3 bases at V and 8 bases at J, with 8 bases in the middle. The CDR3 runs 11 residues.

V gene TRBV20-1 combines with J gene TRBJ2-1; D call uncertain. The CDR3 is 10 amino acids. Trimming took 3 bases from V and 7 from J, leaving 4 bases between them. Looked up from germline, CDR1 is DFQATT and CDR2 is SNEGSKA (reference sequence). Here the CDR3 DNA reads TGCAGTGCTAGGAGGAATGAGCAGTTCTTC. This sequence encodes CSARRNEQFF.

The chain couples TRBV7-2 to TRBJ1-2; D is unclear. This CDR3 is 15 amino acids long. Germline-derived CDR1 and CDR2 are SGHTA and FQGNSA. V was clipped by 1 base and J by 4 bases, with 13 bases between them. CDR3 sequence: CASSLDPGSSYGYTF. Here the CDR3 DNA reads TGTGCCAGCAGCTTAGATCCAGGCAGTAGCTATGGCTACACCTTC.

This clone has a single count. CDR3 in DNA: TGCGCCAGCAGCTGGCCGAGGGGTAGCGGGAGTGTCAACGAGCAGTACTTC. Translating it yields CASSWPRGSGSVNEQYF. This rearrangement joins TRBV5-1 to TRBJ2-5, with TRBD2 matching over 9 bases. The tail of the sequence fits TRBJ2-7 better, so the J call may be wrong. The CDR3 has 17 amino acids. The germline V gene encodes CDR1 SGHRS and CDR2 YFSETQ.

The chain is built from TRBV19 and TRBJ1-1; D gene uncertain. V lost 4 bases to trimming and J lost 5 bases, with 8 bases between them. CDR1 is LNHDA, CDR2 SQIVND, per germline (reference sequence). This CDR3 contains 12 residues. This chain's CDR3 is CASSRGYTEAFF. As DNA, the CDR3 is TGTGCCAGTAGTAGAGGGTATACTGAAGCTTTCTTT.

As DNA, the CDR3 is TGTGCCAGCACCCGGGACAGGGGCCTAAACTATGGCTACACCTTC. Translation: CASTRDRGLNYGYTF. The chain recombines TRBV18 with TRBJ1-2, with 10 bases aligning to TRBD1. The CDR3 spans 15 residues. V gave up 8 bases and J gave up 2 bases; unmatched junction bases: 8. Per the germline V gene, CDR1 is KGHSH and CDR2 is LQKENI.

This clone came up once. This chain uses TRBV6-1 with TRBJ1-2; D is undetermined. The CDR3 consists of 14 residues. The germline V gene encodes CDR1 MNHNS and CDR2 SASEGT. V lost 1 base, J lost 6 bases, and 12 bases lay in between. The CDR3 nucleotides read TGTGCCAGCAGTGAAGGAGGCTCTATTGATGGCTACACCTTC. It is translated as CASSEGGSIDGYTF.

The genes are TRBV27 and TRBJ2-3; the match to TRBD2 covers 10 bases. V trimming: 10 bases; J trimming: 2 bases; junction bases outside the gene matches: 6. This CDR3 contains 14 residues. Germline V gives CDR1 MNHEY, CDR2 SMNVEV (reference sequence). The CDR3 loop reads CATRTSGNTDTQYF. The CDR3 nucleotides read TGTGCCACTAGGACTAGCGGAAACACAGATACGCAGTATTTT.

The chain carries TRBV9 and TRBJ2-1, with a possible D match to TRBD2 (6 bases). The CDR3 loop spans 16 amino acids. Germline loops: CDR1 SGDLS, CDR2 YYNGEE. Trimming pared 3 bases from V and 1 base from J, leaving 14 bases between. CDR3 coding DNA: TGTGCCAGCAGCGCTGCCCGGGGGAAGTCCTACAATGAGCAGTTCTTC. As protein: CASSAARGKSYNEQFF.

The V gene is TRBV7-2, the J gene TRBJ1-5; possible D gene TRBD1, 5 bases. Deletions cut 2 bases from V and 7 bases from J, with 6 bases between. Germline V CDR1 and CDR2: SGHTA, FQGNSA. This CDR3 is built from 12 residues. The CDR3 DNA follows: TGTGCCAGCAGCTTAAACAGGCAGCCCCAGCATTTT. Its translation: CASSLNRQPQHF. Complete variable domain (other parts from reference TRBV7-2 and TRBJ1-5): GAGVSQSPSNKVTEKGKDVELRCDPISGHTALYWYRQSLGQGLEFLIYFQGNSAPDKSGLPSDRFSAERTGGSVSTLTIQRTQQEDSAVYLCASSLNRQPQHFGDGTRLSIL.

The chain recombines TRBV5-4 with TRBJ2-4; 9 bases map to TRBD2. Losses at the gene ends were 1 base for V and 0 bases for J; bases not matched to a gene: 11. There are 19 residues in the CDR3. In germline, CDR1 is SGHNT, CDR2 YYREEE (reference sequence). CDR3 nucleotides: TGTGCCAGCAGCTTGATAGGCGGGGGGGGACATCTAGCCAAAAACATTCAGTACTTC. The encoded protein is CASSLIGGGGHLAKNIQYF.

V is TRBV27 and J is TRBJ2-7; 7 bases map to TRBD2. CDR1 and CDR2 (germline): MNHEY, SMNVEV (reference sequence). V shed 5 bases, J shed 2 bases, and the junction held 6 bases outside the gene matches. CDR3 size: 14 residues. This CDR3 reads CASSPFGGAYEQYF. The CDR3 nucleotides read TGTGCCAGCAGTCCGTTTGGGGGGGCCTACGAGCAGTACTTC.

This chain links TRBV7-3 with TRBJ2-1; TRBD2 matches at 7 bases. Trimming cost V 5 bases and J 1 base; bases outside gene matches: 5. Looked up from germline, CDR1 is SGHTA and CDR2 is FQGTGA. The CDR3 has 15 amino acids. This CDR3 reads CASSRGSGSYNEQFF. The CDR3 bases are TGTGCCAGCAGCCGCGGGAGTGGGTCCTACAATGAGCAGTTCTTC. Full variable domain (outside the CDR3, taken from reference TRBV7-3 and TRBJ2-1): GAGVSQTPSNKVTEKGKYVELRCDPISGHTALYWYRQSLGQGPEFLIYFQGTGAADDSGLPNDRFFAVRPEGSVSTLKIQRTERGDSAVYLCASSRGSGSYNEQFFGPGTRLTVL.

The chain is built from TRBV27 and TRBJ2-2, with 12 bases matching TRBD2. The CDR3 is made up of 16 amino acids. Germline V gene sequence: CDR1 MNHEY, CDR2 SMNVEV (reference sequence). With V trimmed by 5 bases and J by 5 bases, 6 bases remained unmatched. The CDR3 coding sequence is TGTGCCAGCAGTCCTCGGACTAGCGGGATTACCGGGGAGCTGTTTTTT. Translation gives CASSPRTSGITGELFF.

This CDR3 is CSASSLYEQYF. The CDR3 DNA is TGCAGTGCCAGTTCCTTATACGAGCAGTACTTC. J is TRBJ2-7 and V is TRBV20-1; D is unclear. V dropped 6 bases and J dropped 4 bases, with 10 bases sitting between them. The germline CDR1 and CDR2 sequences are DFQATT and SNEGSKA (reference sequence). The CDR3 consists of 11 residues.

This chain uses TRBV5-5 with TRBJ2-5; 7 nucleotides line up with TRBD1. CDR1 and CDR2 from the germline V gene are SGHKS and YYEKEE (reference sequence). CDR3 length equals 14 residues. J was trimmed by 3 bases and V by 5 bases; bases with no gene match: 7. CDR3 loop: CASRATGTEETQYF. DNA of the CDR3: TGTGCCAGCAGGGCAACCGGGACAGAAGAGACCCAGTACTTC.

The chain links TRBV6-5 to TRBJ1-6; the match to TRBD1 covers 7 bases. Germline V gene data show CDR1 as MNHEY and CDR2 as SVGAGI. The CDR3 has 13 residues. The J segment lost 16 bases and the V segment lost 5 bases, leaving 11 bases of the junction unmatched. The chain's CDR3 is CASSPGTVLFLHF. DNA of the CDR3: TGTGCCAGCAGTCCCGGGACAGTCCTTTTTCTCCACTTT.

The rearrangement uses TRBV7-3 and TRBJ2-1, with 9 bases that match TRBD2. Germline V CDR1 and CDR2: SGHTA, FQGTGA. V lost 3 bases, J lost 0 bases, and 3 bases stayed unmatched. The CDR3 contains 16 residues. The CDR3 nucleotides read TGTGCCAGCAGCTTCGGGACTAGCCTCTCCTACAATGAGCAGTTCTTC. Translated, it gives CASSFGTSLSYNEQFF. Full variable domain (rest looked up from reference TRBV7-3 and TRBJ2-1): GAGVSQTPSNKVTEKGKYVELRCDPISGHTALYWYRQSLGQGPEFLIYFQGTGAADDSGLPNDRFFAVRPEGSVSTLKIQRTERGDSAVYLCASSFGTSLSYNEQFFGPGTRLTVL.

The chain uses TRBV9 and TRBJ2-1; 9 bases are shared with TRBD2. Germline loops: CDR1 SGDLS, CDR2 YYNGEE. V was pared by 2 bases and J by 3 bases, with 9 bases of the junction left unmatched. The CDR3 totals 17 residues. The CDR3 reads CASSVGLAREGYNEQFF. The CDR3 region has the DNA TGTGCCAGCAGCGTCGGGTTAGCGCGGGAGGGCTACAATGAGCAGTTCTTC.

The chain joins TRBV4-1 to TRBJ2-7; weak D call: TRBD1 (5 bases). The CDR3 runs 16 residues. V gave up 6 bases and J gave up 2 bases, with 20 bases separating them. Per the germline V gene, CDR1 is MGHRA and CDR2 is YSYEKL. CDR3: CASRLTGGVGPYEQYF. CDR3 bases: TGCGCCAGCAGACTAACAGGTGGGGTAGGGCCCTACGAGCAGTACTTC.

V gene TRBV5-6 combines with J gene TRBJ1-3; perhaps TRBD1 as D (6 bases). The CDR3 contains 19 residues. Deletions cut 0 bases from V and 0 bases from J, with 19 bases between. Looked up from germline, CDR1 is SGHDT and CDR2 is YYEEEE. Here the CDR3 reads CASSLDGGSGFGSGNTIYF. The CDR3 coding sequence is TGTGCCAGCAGCTTGGATGGGGGCTCCGGGTTTGGCTCTGGAAACACCATATATTTT.

The chain employs TRBV4-3 and TRBJ2-2; TRBD2 agrees at 9 bases. The CDR3 totals 16 residues. J lost 6 bases, V lost 2 bases, and 7 bases had no gene match. Germline values: CDR1 LGHNA, CDR2 YSLEER. Here the CDR3 DNA reads TGCGCCAGCAGCCAATCCCAAGCGGGAGGATCCGGGGAGCTGTTTTTT. This codes for CASSQSQAGGSGELFF.

The count of this clone is one. The sample has other DNA sequences that encode this CDR3 too. The CDR3 loop reads CASSLDAGGLQDTQYF. Written as DNA, the CDR3 is TGTGCCAGCAGCTTAGACGCGGGAGGGCTCCAAGATACGCAGTATTTT. The chain carries TRBV7-9 and TRBJ2-3; 9 bases are a match to TRBD2. The V and J ends lost 1 base and 5 bases, in that order; junction bases with no gene match: 7. Germline V gives CDR1 SEHNR, CDR2 FQNEAQ (reference sequence). The CDR3 contains 16 residues. Full variable domain (outside the CDR3, taken from reference TRBV7-9 and TRBJ2-3): DTGVSQNPRHKITKRGQNVTFRCDPISEHNRLYWYRQTLGQGPEFLTYFQNEAQLEKSRLLSDRFSAERPKGSFSTLEIQRTEQGDSAMYLCASSLDAGGLQDTQYFGPGTRLTVL.